This record covers a single T cell receptor (beta chain). The sample comes from a study of blood T cell repertoires in COVID-19. J was trimmed by 0 bases and V by 9 bases; bases with no gene match: 8. The CDR3 extends over 14 amino acids. CDR1 is SGHNT, CDR2 YYREEE, per germline (reference sequence). Repertoires were generated with immunoSEQ multiplex PCR, while TCRdb's copy carries only in-frame clones and drops some. The table includes about 76,000 clones, more than 75% detected once. The TCR comes from a woman of 80 years or more with active or convalescent COVID-19. This rearrangement joins TRBV5-4 to TRBJ2-7; the match to TRBD2 covers 8 bases. Sequences were obtained from peripheral blood. The DNA of the CDR3 is TGTGCCACTTCTCGGGGGGGGAACTCCTACGAGCAGTACTTC. This sequence encodes CATSRGGNSYEQYF.